This TCR beta chain was obtained from a study of CD8+ T cells in alopecia areata. Study overall: Oral tofacitinib (5 to 10 mg twice daily) was administered to treated patients. Study findings and constraints: TCR sharing across patients was less clear than in mice, possibly HLA-related.

cDNA reverse transcribed from extracted RNA served as the sequencing template. Profiling relied on immunoSEQ multiplex PCR, and the TCRdb table lists in-frame clones only, not all of them. The sample has approximately 6,700 clones, roughly two thirds seen once. Regarding this clone: Its antigen is as yet unknown.

Sampling of alopecia areata patients yielded lesional scalp punch biopsies as well as peripheral blood. This CDR3 comprises 13 residues. V was pared by 0 bases and J by 10 bases, with 12 bases between. Germline lookup yields CDR1 SGHRS and CDR2 YFSETQ. Sequenced material: skin, taken at week 0. The origin of this receptor is a human donor with alopecia areata. The gene calls are TRBV5-1 and TRBJ2-3; possibly TRBD1 for D (6 bases). The CDR3 bases are TGCGCCAGCAGCTTGGTAGGGCAGGGGCCGCAGTATTTT. Its protein product is CASSLVGQGPQYF. The whole variable domain, remainder taken from reference TRBV5-1 and TRBJ2-3, is KAGVTQTPRYLIKTRGQQVTLSCSPISGHRSVSWYQQTPGQGLQFLFEYFSETQRNKGNFPGRFSGRQFSNSRSEMNVSTLELGDSALYLCASSLVGQGPQYFGPGTRLTVL.